This T cell receptor (beta chain) was identified in a study of OX40 agonist ivuxolimab in advanced cancers. Overall study results and limits: Expanded clones were, on average, more numerous in CD8+ T cells than in CD4+.

Sequencing was performed with immunoSEQ multiplex PCR; in TCRdb, only in-frame clones are kept and a portion is missing. The repertoire consists of 95,000 to 100,000 clones, with roughly 80% occurring once and the leading ten covering roughly 1.5%. This clone was counted a single time. Its matching antigen is unknown. Germline CDR1 reads MNHNS; CDR2 reads SASEGT. The length of the CDR3 is 15 residues. V lost 4 bases and J 0 bases, leaving 10 bases between the germline ends. The chain combines TRBV6-1 with TRBJ1-5, with D possibly matching TRBD1 (6 bases). The TCR was taken from an adult with an advanced solid tumor such as melanoma, head and neck, liver or kidney cancer. Specimen: CD4+ or CD8+ T cells sorted from blood, collected in a trial of the OX40 agonist ivuxolimab. The CDR3 region has the DNA TGTGCCAGCAGTGGGACAGCTAATAGCAATCAGCCCCAGCATTTT. Residues: CASSGTANSNQPQHF.